The rows below give T cell receptor beta chains drawn from one sample of a study of identical twins. TCRdb re-analysed the 5' RACE reads in MiXCR, keeping a single row per CDR3 protein. Counted here are around 690,000 distinct CDR3 sequences, 20% to 25% occurring once; the ten biggest clones make up approximately 4.5%. This sample was shared with a second study, whose subject was T cells expressing NK-cell markers.

Sequencing was performed on PBMCs. These receptors came from a woman younger than 30 in good health. Each CDR3 is given with its conserved first and last residue. Fields, in order: V gene, D gene, J gene, clone size, CDR3 DNA, CDR3 protein. A D gene is named only where the DNA matches it firmly. Rows may omit the clone size; those that give it use once, few, many or a size class.

V: TRBV27
D: NA
J: TRBJ2-7
size: NA
DNA: TGTGCCAGCCGCGCGCTTGTGGGGAGCGAGCAGTACTTC
CDR3: CASRALVGSEQYF

V: TRBV9
D: TRBD2
J: TRBJ2-7
size: NA
DNA: TGTGCCAGCAGCGTAGGAGTGGGAGGGGAGCAGTACTTC
CDR3: CASSVGVGGEQYF

V: TRBV12-3/TRBV12-4
D: NA
J: TRBJ2-7
size: many
DNA: TGTGCCAGCAGCCTGACAGGTACTACCTACGAGCAGTACTTC
CDR3: CASSLTGTTYEQYF

V: TRBV5-1
D: NA
J: TRBJ2-2
size: few
DNA: TGCGCCAGCAGCTCCAGGGCCCTCACCAACACCGGGGAGCTGTTTTTT
CDR3: CASSSRALTNTGELFF

V: TRBV12-3/TRBV12-4
D: NA
J: TRBJ1-2
size: many
DNA: TGTGCCAGCAGTCTCGCTCGACAGGCCGGCGGTGGCTACACCTTC
CDR3: CASSLARQAGGGYTF

V: TRBV15
D: NA
J: TRBJ2-1
size: few
DNA: TGTGCCACCAGCAGACTATACAATGAGCAGTTCTTC
CDR3: CATSRLYNEQFF

V: TRBV20-1
D: TRBD1
J: TRBJ1-2
size: many
DNA: TGCAGTGCTAGAGACCCCAGAGGGGGCAGCTATGGCTACACCTTC
CDR3: CSARDPRGGSYGYTF

V: TRBV30
D: NA
J: TRBJ1-1
size: once
DNA: TGTGCGTGGGGAAACACTGAAGCTTTCTTT
CDR3: CAWGNTEAFF

V: TRBV20-1
D: TRBD1
J: TRBJ2-1
size: NA
DNA: TGCAGTGCTTCCAGAAGACAGGGGGTCAATGAGCAGTTCTTC
CDR3: CSASRRQGVNEQFF

V: TRBV6-1
D: NA
J: TRBJ2-4
size: NA
DNA: TGTGCCAGCACCCCCGGGACCTTCGGGGCCAAAAACATTCAGTACTTC
CDR3: CASTPGTFGAKNIQYF

V: TRBV4-3
D: NA
J: TRBJ2-1
size: NA
DNA: TGCGCCAGCAGCCATCCCCTAGGGGGTTACAATGAGCAGTTCTTC
CDR3: CASSHPLGGYNEQFF

V: TRBV24-1
D: NA
J: TRBJ2-1
size: many
DNA: TGTGCCACCTCCTCTAGCACTAATGAGCAGTTCTTC
CDR3: CATSSSTNEQFF

V: TRBV27
D: NA
J: TRBJ2-3
size: NA
DNA: TGTGCCAGCATCGAAGTTTTTGCCGGGGGCAAGGCAGATACGCAGTATTTT
CDR3: CASIEVFAGGKADTQYF

V: TRBV30
D: TRBD1
J: TRBJ1-1
size: NA
DNA: TGTGCCTGGAGCCTACAGGGGGGCACTGAAGCTTTCTTT
CDR3: CAWSLQGGTEAFF

V: TRBV20-1
D: NA
J: TRBJ1-6
size: NA
DNA: TGCAGTGCTAGAGATCGAGTTAACTATAATTCACCCCTCCACTTT
CDR3: CSARDRVNYNSPLHF

V: TRBV12-3/TRBV12-4
D: NA
J: TRBJ2-1
size: NA
DNA: TGTGCCAGCAGTTTCCAAGCGGGTGGGTCGAAGGAGCAGTTCTTC
CDR3: CASSFQAGGSKEQFF

V: TRBV20-1
D: NA
J: TRBJ2-1
size: once
DNA: TGCAGTGCTAGTGGTCCGGGGAGCAATGAGCAGTTCTTC
CDR3: CSASGPGSNEQFF